The rows below give T cell receptor beta chains drawn from one sample of a study of CD8+CD57+ T cells in acquired aplastic anemia. MiXCR, run by TCRdb on the reads, gives a single entry per CDR3 protein. The sample has about 290,000 distinct CDR3 sequences, roughly 53% seen once. The sample was sorted CD4+, CD8+, or CD8+CD57+ T cells (not recorded which) from PBMCs. The receptors shown here come from a human donor with aplastic anemia. Each CDR3 is given with its conserved first and last residue. The D gene is left open where the match is weak. Part of the rows lack a size; the others show once, few, many or a class for expanded clones.

d_call: -
v_call: TRBV19
cdr3_length: 15
clone_size: -
j_call: TRBJ2-5
cdr3_nt: TGTGCCAGTAGTATAAACCCGACAGGACAAGAGACCCAGTACTTC
cdr3_aa: CASSINPTGQETQYF

d_call: -
v_call: TRBV9
cdr3_length: 15
clone_size: -
j_call: TRBJ2-7
cdr3_nt: TGTGCCAGCAGCGTAGGGCCGACAGATTCCTACGAGCAGTACTTC
cdr3_aa: CASSVGPTDSYEQYF

d_call: -
v_call: TRBV9
cdr3_length: 14
clone_size: many
j_call: TRBJ2-5
cdr3_nt: TGTGCCAGCAGCGGACGGAGCCCCGCTGTGACCCAGTACTTC
cdr3_aa: CASSGRSPAVTQYF

d_call: -
v_call: TRBV13
cdr3_length: 12
clone_size: -
j_call: TRBJ1-1
cdr3_nt: TGTGCCAGCAGCCCGGGGTGGGGGGAAGCTTTCTTT
cdr3_aa: CASSPGWGEAFF

d_call: -
v_call: TRBV7-2
cdr3_length: 14
clone_size: many
j_call: TRBJ2-1
cdr3_nt: TGTGCCAGCAGGGTGACTAGTTGGGGGAATGAGCAGTTCTTC
cdr3_aa: CASRVTSWGNEQFF

d_call: -
v_call: TRBV4-2
cdr3_length: 13
clone_size: once
j_call: TRBJ2-2
cdr3_nt: TGTGCCAGCAGTCCCTCGGCTAGCGGGGAGCTGTTTTTT
cdr3_aa: CASSPSASGELFF

d_call: -
v_call: TRBV7-9
cdr3_length: 14
clone_size: -
j_call: TRBJ2-2
cdr3_nt: TGTGCCAGCAGCTTACAGGGGTCCACCGGGGAGCTGTTTTTT
cdr3_aa: CASSLQGSTGELFF

d_call: -
v_call: TRBV5-1
cdr3_length: 11
clone_size: -
j_call: TRBJ1-2
cdr3_nt: TGCGCCAGCGGCTCGCCCTATGGCTACACCTTC
cdr3_aa: CASGSPYGYTF

d_call: -
v_call: TRBV11-2
cdr3_length: 14
clone_size: many
j_call: TRBJ1-2
cdr3_nt: TGTGCCAGCAGCCCTACAGGGCTGCCCTATGGCTACACCTTC
cdr3_aa: CASSPTGLPYGYTF

d_call: -
v_call: TRBV6-1
cdr3_length: 11
clone_size: -
j_call: TRBJ2-2
cdr3_nt: TGTGCCAGCAGTGACACAGGGGAGCTGTTTTTT
cdr3_aa: CASSDTGELFF

d_call: TRBD1
v_call: TRBV24-1
cdr3_length: 16
clone_size: -
j_call: TRBJ2-7
cdr3_nt: TGTGCCACCAGTGATTCCGGGACAGCCAACTCCTACGAGCAGTACTTC
cdr3_aa: CATSDSGTANSYEQYF

d_call: TRBD1
v_call: TRBV10-2
cdr3_length: 14
clone_size: -
j_call: TRBJ1-5
cdr3_nt: TGCGCCAGCAGTAATCAGGGGGCAATTCAGCCCCAGCATTTT
cdr3_aa: CASSNQGAIQPQHF

d_call: TRBD2
v_call: TRBV29-1
cdr3_length: 16
clone_size: -
j_call: TRBJ2-3
cdr3_nt: TGCAGCGTTGGGGCTTTTGCGGGGGGGCCAACAGATACGCAGTATTTT
cdr3_aa: CSVGAFAGGPTDTQYF

d_call: TRBD1
v_call: TRBV24-1
cdr3_length: 15
clone_size: -
j_call: TRBJ2-5
cdr3_nt: TGTGCCACCAGTGATCCCGGGACAGGTAAAGAGACCCAGTACTTC
cdr3_aa: CATSDPGTGKETQYF

d_call: TRBD2
v_call: TRBV4-3
cdr3_length: 17
clone_size: -
j_call: TRBJ2-1
cdr3_nt: TGCGCCAGCAGCCAAGGAGGAGAGCGGGGGGGCCTCAATGAGCAGTTCTTC
cdr3_aa: CASSQGGERGGLNEQFF

d_call: -
v_call: TRBV5-4
cdr3_length: 15
clone_size: many
j_call: TRBJ2-7
cdr3_nt: TGTGCCAGCAGCCTAAGGCAGGGGGGTGGCTACGAGCAGTACTTC
cdr3_aa: CASSLRQGGGYEQYF

d_call: TRBD1
v_call: TRBV19
cdr3_length: 17
clone_size: -
j_call: TRBJ1-5
cdr3_nt: TGTGCCAGTAGTCCCGCGGGACAGGGGGGCTTTAGTCAGCCCCAGCATTTT
cdr3_aa: CASSPAGQGGFSQPQHF

d_call: TRBD2
v_call: TRBV12-3/TRBV12-4
cdr3_length: 16
clone_size: many
j_call: TRBJ2-2
cdr3_nt: TGTGCCAGCAGTTTAATAGCGGGAGGTAGTACCGGGGAGCTGTTTTTT
cdr3_aa: CASSLIAGGSTGELFF

d_call: -
v_call: TRBV7-3
cdr3_length: 15
clone_size: -
j_call: TRBJ2-2
cdr3_nt: TGTGCCAGCAGCTTATCGTCGGGTTCCGCCGGGGAGCTGTTTTTT
cdr3_aa: CASSLSSGSAGELFF

d_call: -
v_call: TRBV25-1
cdr3_length: 13
clone_size: few
j_call: TRBJ1-1
cdr3_nt: TGTGCCAGCAGTGAACAGGTCGGCACTGAAGCTTTCTTT
cdr3_aa: CASSEQVGTEAFF

d_call: -
v_call: TRBV10-2
cdr3_length: 16
clone_size: -
j_call: TRBJ2-3
cdr3_nt: TGCGCCAGCAGTGCCAGCTCACCGCCGGTGGTGGATACGCAGTATTTT
cdr3_aa: CASSASSPPVVDTQYF

d_call: TRBD1
v_call: TRBV19
cdr3_length: 14
clone_size: -
j_call: TRBJ1-5
cdr3_nt: TGTACCAGTAGTAGAGGGGACAGGGGAAAGCCCCAGCATTTT
cdr3_aa: CTSSRGDRGKPQHF

d_call: -
v_call: TRBV7-8
cdr3_length: 15
clone_size: -
j_call: TRBJ1-6
cdr3_nt: TGTGCCAGCAGCTTAGCGGGGGCGCAGAATTCACCCCTCCACTTT
cdr3_aa: CASSLAGAQNSPLHF

d_call: -
v_call: TRBV10-3
cdr3_length: 12
clone_size: many
j_call: TRBJ2-7
cdr3_nt: TGTGCCATCAGTGACAAGTCCTACGAGCAGTACTTC
cdr3_aa: CAISDKSYEQYF

d_call: -
v_call: TRBV7-2
cdr3_length: 14
clone_size: -
j_call: TRBJ2-3
cdr3_nt: TGTGCCAGCAACTCGTGGCAGGGGACGCCTAATCAGTATTTT
cdr3_aa: CASNSWQGTPNQYF

d_call: TRBD1
v_call: TRBV24-1
cdr3_length: 14
clone_size: once
j_call: TRBJ2-2
cdr3_nt: TGTGCCACTGCGACAGGGGCGAACACCGGGGAGCTGTTTTTT
cdr3_aa: CATATGANTGELFF

d_call: -
v_call: TRBV12-3/TRBV12-4
cdr3_length: 11
clone_size: -
j_call: TRBJ2-7
cdr3_nt: TGTGCCAGCCGAGATACCGGCGAGCAGTACTTC
cdr3_aa: CASRDTGEQYF

d_call: -
v_call: TRBV5-1
cdr3_length: 13
clone_size: many
j_call: TRBJ2-7
cdr3_nt: TGCGCCAGCAGCTTATCCCTCTACGAGTCGCAGTACTTC
cdr3_aa: CASSLSLYESQYF

d_call: -
v_call: TRBV20-1
cdr3_length: 14
clone_size: few
j_call: TRBJ2-6
cdr3_nt: TGCAGTGCTAGAGATACCTCTGGGGCCAACGTCCTGACTTTC
cdr3_aa: CSARDTSGANVLTF

d_call: -
v_call: TRBV10-3
cdr3_length: 12
clone_size: -
j_call: TRBJ2-2
cdr3_nt: TGTGCCACCGAGGGAAACACCGGGGAGCTGTTTTTT
cdr3_aa: CATEGNTGELFF

d_call: TRBD2
v_call: TRBV10-3
cdr3_length: 12
clone_size: -
j_call: TRBJ2-7
cdr3_nt: TGTGCCATCAGTAGCGGGGGGTACGAGCAGTACTTC
cdr3_aa: CAISSGGYEQYF

d_call: -
v_call: TRBV5-8
cdr3_length: 13
clone_size: many
j_call: TRBJ2-4
cdr3_nt: TGTGCCAGCAGCGAATTAGCCAAAAACATTCAGTACTTC
cdr3_aa: CASSELAKNIQYF

d_call: -
v_call: TRBV29-1
cdr3_length: 13
clone_size: few
j_call: TRBJ2-3
cdr3_nt: TGCAGCGTGACGCAGGATAGCACAGATACGCAGTATTTT
cdr3_aa: CSVTQDSTDTQYF

d_call: -
v_call: TRBV2
cdr3_length: 15
clone_size: -
j_call: TRBJ1-6
cdr3_nt: TGTGCCAGCAGTGAAGCCCGGACGGCTAATTCACCCCTCCACTTT
cdr3_aa: CASSEARTANSPLHF

d_call: -
v_call: TRBV20-1
cdr3_length: 12
clone_size: few
j_call: TRBJ2-7
cdr3_nt: TGCAGTTTCTTTCTTCTCGGGGCCGAGCAGTACTTC
cdr3_aa: CSFFLLGAEQYF

d_call: TRBD1
v_call: TRBV9
cdr3_length: 15
clone_size: -
j_call: TRBJ1-6
cdr3_nt: TGTGCCAGCAGCGTAGCCCCGGACAGGGATCCACCCCTCTACTTT
cdr3_aa: CASSVAPDRDPPLYF

d_call: -
v_call: TRBV19
cdr3_length: 14
clone_size: many
j_call: TRBJ2-3
cdr3_nt: TGTGCCAGTAGTAGTGGGGGGTTCACAGATACGCAGTATTTT
cdr3_aa: CASSSGGFTDTQYF

d_call: -
v_call: TRBV7-3
cdr3_length: 15
clone_size: many
j_call: TRBJ1-4
cdr3_nt: TGTGCCAGCAGCTTTTTCGTCCTAATTAATGAAAAACTGTTTTTT
cdr3_aa: CASSFFVLINEKLFF

d_call: -
v_call: TRBV15
cdr3_length: 15
clone_size: many
j_call: TRBJ2-3
cdr3_nt: TGTGCCACCAGCAGAGAAGAAGTGAGCACAGATACGCAGTATTTT
cdr3_aa: CATSREEVSTDTQYF

d_call: -
v_call: TRBV7-2
cdr3_length: 14
clone_size: -
j_call: TRBJ2-5
cdr3_nt: TGTGCCAGCAGCTTGAATAGCGGCCAAGAGACCCAGTACTTC
cdr3_aa: CASSLNSGQETQYF

d_call: -
v_call: TRBV12-3/TRBV12-4
cdr3_length: 13
clone_size: many
j_call: TRBJ1-1
cdr3_nt: TGTGCCAGCAGCCTACTGGTGAACACTGAAGCTTTCTTT
cdr3_aa: CASSLLVNTEAFF

d_call: -
v_call: TRBV5-1
cdr3_length: 14
clone_size: many
j_call: TRBJ1-1
cdr3_nt: TGCGCCAGCAGCTTGTTAGGGATTCTTACTGAAGCTTTCTTT
cdr3_aa: CASSLLGILTEAFF

d_call: -
v_call: TRBV7-2
cdr3_length: 15
clone_size: few
j_call: TRBJ2-5
cdr3_nt: TGTGCCAGCAGCCCGGACTTTACTACCCAAGAGACCCAGTACTTC
cdr3_aa: CASSPDFTTQETQYF

d_call: -
v_call: TRBV19
cdr3_length: 13
clone_size: -
j_call: TRBJ2-7
cdr3_nt: TGTGCCAGTAGTATAGCAGGGAGCGACGAGCAGTACTTC
cdr3_aa: CASSIAGSDEQYF

d_call: TRBD1
v_call: TRBV7-2
cdr3_length: 14
clone_size: -
j_call: TRBJ2-7
cdr3_nt: TGTGCCAGCAGTGGGAGACAGGGGGCGGGCGAGCAGTACTTC
cdr3_aa: CASSGRQGAGEQYF

d_call: -
v_call: TRBV5-1
cdr3_length: 12
clone_size: -
j_call: TRBJ2-7
cdr3_nt: TGCGCCAGCAGTGTCAGGTTTGGCGAGCAGTACTTC
cdr3_aa: CASSVRFGEQYF

d_call: TRBD1
v_call: TRBV2
cdr3_length: 14
clone_size: -
j_call: TRBJ1-2
cdr3_nt: TGTGCCAGCAGTGCCGGGACAGGCAACTATGGCTACACCTTC
cdr3_aa: CASSAGTGNYGYTF

d_call: -
v_call: TRBV20-1
cdr3_length: 14
clone_size: -
j_call: TRBJ2-5
cdr3_nt: TGCAGTGCTAGAGATTCACGGCTCCAAGAGACCCAGTACTTC
cdr3_aa: CSARDSRLQETQYF

d_call: -
v_call: TRBV18
cdr3_length: 17
clone_size: few
j_call: TRBJ1-1
cdr3_nt: TGTGCCAGCTCACCACCTAATGCGGACATCTGGGGCACTGAAGCTTTCTTT
cdr3_aa: CASSPPNADIWGTEAFF

d_call: -
v_call: TRBV29-1
cdr3_length: 14
clone_size: many
j_call: TRBJ1-2
cdr3_nt: TGCAGCGTTGCCAATTTGCAGGTCGGCTATGGCTACACCTTC
cdr3_aa: CSVANLQVGYGYTF

d_call: TRBD1
v_call: TRBV3-1
cdr3_length: 15
clone_size: many
j_call: TRBJ1-1
cdr3_nt: TGTGCCAGCAGCCTTGGACAGGGAGGGAACACTGAAGCTTTCTTT
cdr3_aa: CASSLGQGGNTEAFF

d_call: -
v_call: TRBV7-3
cdr3_length: 13
clone_size: few
j_call: TRBJ2-7
cdr3_nt: TGTGCCAGCAGCCGTGGACTGGATGACGAGCAGTACTTC
cdr3_aa: CASSRGLDDEQYF

d_call: TRBD1
v_call: TRBV20-1
cdr3_length: 15
clone_size: -
j_call: TRBJ1-1
cdr3_nt: TGCAGTGCTAGGAACAGGGGCCCTCCGAACACTGAAGCTTTCTTT
cdr3_aa: CSARNRGPPNTEAFF

d_call: TRBD2
v_call: TRBV5-1
cdr3_length: 16
clone_size: -
j_call: TRBJ2-3
cdr3_nt: TGTGCCAGCAGCGTAGGCCTAGCGGGAGGGCCTTGGACGCAGTATTTT
cdr3_aa: CASSVGLAGGPWTQYF

d_call: -
v_call: TRBV6-2/TRBV6-3
cdr3_length: 16
clone_size: many
j_call: TRBJ2-5
cdr3_nt: TGTGCCAGCAGTTACGCCGGGGGCCCCCACCTGGAGACCCAGTACTTC
cdr3_aa: CASSYAGGPHLETQYF

d_call: TRBD1
v_call: TRBV10-3
cdr3_length: 14
clone_size: -
j_call: TRBJ1-5
cdr3_nt: TGTGCCAGCAGTGAAGGGACAGGGGGGCAGCCCCAGCATTTT
cdr3_aa: CASSEGTGGQPQHF

d_call: TRBD2
v_call: TRBV20-1
cdr3_length: 16
clone_size: -
j_call: TRBJ2-1
cdr3_nt: TGCAGTGCTAGGACTAGCGGGAGTATCACCTACAATGAGCAGTTCTTC
cdr3_aa: CSARTSGSITYNEQFF